The text below deals with one T cell receptor (beta chain). Its antigen is currently unknown. The data were obtained in a study of beta chain features in type 1 diabetes. Whole-study context: Age, gender and cell yields were alike across patients and healthy donors.

General study points: TCRB CDR3 length was moderately but significantly reduced in all four CD4+ subsets of Type 1 diabetes patients.

CDR3 length: 13 residues. Trimming left V 4 bases short and J 6 bases short, with 12 bases between. The germline gives CDR1 MNHNS, CDR2 SASEGT. Since all of the isolated RNA was reverse transcribed, expressed TCRB transcripts were what got sequenced. Produced via immunoSEQ multiplex PCR; TCRdb's table is partial and in-frame only. The sample includes around 130,000 clones, approximately 10% of them seen just once. Input material: central memory CD4+ T cells from blood. The V call is TRBV6-1, the J call TRBJ1-2, with D possibly TRBD1 on 5 matching bases. This TCR derives from a man aged 25-45 years with type 1 diabetes. CDR3 region: CASSVSGLDGYTF. The CDR3 DNA reads as TGTGCCAGCAGTGTTTCAGGGTTGGATGGCTACACCTTC.